A single sample gave rise to the 30 T cell receptor beta chains below, sequenced in a study of CD8+ T cells in alopecia areata. As the sequencing template, cDNA was produced by extracting RNA and reverse transcribing it. Profiled with immunoSEQ multiplex PCR; TCRdb holds only in-frame clones, not every one. The data contain 110,000 to 150,000 clones, about three fifths of them singletons. The sequencing here drew on CD4+ T cells sorted from blood, taken at week 0. The source of these receptors is a human donor with alopecia areata.

This clone appeared a few times. This sequence joins TRBV11-2 and TRBJ2-7; D possibly corresponds to TRBD2 (6 bases). Trimming pared 1 base from V and 4 bases from J, leaving 14 bases between. Germline-derived CDR1 and CDR2 are SGHAT and FQNNGV. The CDR3 spans 15 residues. This CDR3 is CASSLALAMGYEQYF. In DNA, the CDR3 is TGTGCCAGCAGCTTAGCTCTAGCGATGGGGTACGAGCAGTACTTC.

The V and J genes are TRBV29-1 and TRBJ2-3; a possible D gene is TRBD1 (5 bases). Looked up from germline, CDR1 is SQVTM and CDR2 is ANQGSEA. V lost 2 bases to trimming and J lost 6 bases, with 9 bases between them. There are 12 residues in the CDR3. CDR3 nucleotides: TGCAGCGTTGAACAGGGATACGATACGCAGTATTTT. As protein: CSVEQGYDTQYF.

V usage is TRBV19 and J usage is TRBJ1-2, with 9 bases aligning to TRBD1. The CDR3 is 15 residues long. From germline, CDR1 is LNHDA and CDR2 SQIVND (reference sequence). V gave up 5 bases and J gave up 4 bases; unmatched junction bases: 8. The CDR3 DNA sequence: TGTGCCAGTAGTTCTCGGACAGGGGCGAGCTATGGCTACACCTTC. Protein product: CASSSRTGASYGYTF.

The rearrangement links TRBV5-1 to TRBJ2-2, with D unresolved. CDR1 SGHRS and CDR2 YFSETQ come from the germline V gene. This CDR3 has 14 amino acids. Between the trimmed V and J ends, which lost 0 bases and 0 bases, there was a span of 3 bases. CDR3 nucleotide sequence: TGCGCCAGCAGCTTGGACGCGAACACCGGGGAGCTGTTTTTT. This translates into CASSLDANTGELFF.

The sample holds one count of this clone. The rearrangement uses TRBV19 and TRBJ1-1, with TRBD1 matching 8 bases. The CDR3 extends over 13 amino acids. Per the germline V gene, CDR1 is LNHDA and CDR2 is SQIVND (reference sequence). V shed 9 bases, J shed 5 bases, and the junction held 8 bases outside the gene matches. CDR3 sequence reads: CASSRTGLTEAFF. DNA of the CDR3: TGTGCCAGCTCCCGGACAGGGCTTACTGAAGCTTTCTTT.

On this clone: Distinct nucleotide sequences in the sample also encode this CDR3. The chain employs TRBV9 and TRBJ2-5; 7 bases line up with TRBD2. V trimming: 1 base; J trimming: 1 base; junction bases outside the gene matches: 4. This CDR3 has 15 amino acids. Looked up from germline, CDR1 is SGDLS and CDR2 is YYNGEE. The CDR3 region has the DNA TGTGCCAGCAGCGTATCGGGAGGACCCCAAGAGACCCAGTACTTC. Amino acids: CASSVSGGPQETQYF.

The gene calls are TRBV29-1 and TRBJ2-6; D could derive from TRBD1 or TRBD2 (5 bases each). Germline values: CDR1 SQVTM, CDR2 ANQGSEA. Trimming removed 5 bases from V and 0 bases from J, with 17 bases in between. There are 17 residues in the CDR3. The CDR3 is CSVPARGLGSGANVLTF. As DNA, the CDR3 is TGCAGCGTTCCGGCGAGGGGATTGGGCTCTGGGGCCAACGTCCTGACTTTC.

This chain links TRBV4-3 with TRBJ1-2; D possibly corresponds to TRBD1 (6 bases). V lost 0 bases and J 6 bases, leaving 20 bases between the germline ends. This CDR3 has 17 amino acids. The germline V gene has CDR1 LGHNA and CDR2 YSLEER. The CDR3 nucleotides are TGCGCCAGCAGCCAAGATTTTCGGTCGACACAGGGCCATGGCTACACCTTC. It specifies CASSQDFRSTQGHGYTF.

This chain joins TRBV4-1 and TRBJ2-3; 14 nucleotides agree with TRBD2. Germline CDR1 reads MGHRA; CDR2 reads YSYEKL. With V trimmed by 4 bases and J by 0 bases, 6 bases remained unmatched. The CDR3 is made up of 18 amino acids. The CDR3 nucleotides are TGCGCCAGCAGCCGGGGACTAGCGGGGGTTCTTAGCACAGATACGCAGTATTTT. It specifies CASSRGLAGVLSTDTQYF.

V gene TRBV29-1 combines with J gene TRBJ2-5; D ambiguous. Trimming took off 1 base at V and 3 bases at J, with 6 bases between the two ends. The germline V gene has CDR1 SQVTM and CDR2 ANQGSEA. The CDR3 sequence is 12 residues long. CDR3 amino acids: CSVEVLEETQYF. CDR3 bases: TGCAGCGTTGAAGTTCTAGAAGAGACCCAGTACTTC. The full variable domain, rest sourced from reference TRBV29-1 and TRBJ2-5, is SAVISQKPSRDICQRGTSLTIQCQVDSQVTMMFWYRQQPGQSLTLIATANQGSEATYESGFVIDKFPISRPNLTFSTLTVSNMSPEDSSIYLCSVEVLEETQYFGPGTRLLVL.

This clone was observed a handful of times. The gene calls are TRBV11-1 and TRBJ2-2; perhaps TRBD2 as D (5 bases). Looked up from germline, CDR1 is SGHAT and CDR2 is FQDESV (reference sequence). The CDR3 extends over 14 amino acids. V was trimmed by 1 base and J by 3 bases, leaving 6 bases between them. CDR3 nucleotides: TGTGCCAGCAGCTTAGGAGGGTACACCGGGGAGCTGTTTTTT. Translating it yields CASSLGGYTGELFF.

The chain employs TRBV30 and TRBJ1-5; 7 bases are shared with TRBD1. CDR1 and CDR2 (germline): GTSNPN, SVGIG (reference sequence). This CDR3 contains 23 residues. Germline trimming cut 4 bases from V and 0 bases from J; bases unmatched to any gene: 30. CDR3: CAWKPPGFDGQAIFYYSNQPQHF. The CDR3 DNA is TGTGCCTGGAAGCCCCCGGGCTTCGATGGACAGGCGATCTTTTATTATAGCAATCAGCCCCAGCATTTT.

In this sample, this clone turned up a few times. The rearrangement joins TRBV7-2 to TRBJ1-3; D is perhaps TRBD1 (6 bases). This CDR3 spans 15 amino acids. Germline V gene lookup returns CDR1 SGHTA and CDR2 FQGNSA. The V end was cut by 4 bases, the J end by 2 bases, with 12 bases between. The CDR3 sequence is CASSSSGVTGNTIYF. CDR3 bases: TGTGCCAGCAGCTCCTCAGGGGTGACTGGAAACACCATATATTTT.

This chain connects TRBV7-2 to TRBJ1-6, with D maybe TRBD1 (5 bases). The CDR3 runs to 16 residues. Trimming cost V 1 base and J 2 bases, with 9 bases left between them. CDR1 is SGHTA, CDR2 FQGNSA, per germline. Here the CDR3 DNA reads TGTGCCAGCAGCTTAGAGTGGGGGGCCTATAATTCACCCCTCCACTTT. Its translation is CASSLEWGAYNSPLHF.

This chain connects TRBV11-1 to TRBJ1-1, with D possibly being TRBD1 (5 bases). CDR1 is SGHAT, CDR2 FQDESV, per germline (reference sequence). The CDR3 extends over 17 amino acids. Trimming cost V 2 bases and J 0 bases, with 16 bases left between them. CDR3 residues: CASSLSPGPFMNTEAFF. The CDR3 coding sequence is TGTGCCAGCAGCTTATCACCGGGACCCTTCATGAACACTGAAGCTTTCTTT. Together with reference TRBV11-1 and TRBJ1-1, the CDR3 gives the full variable domain: EAEVAQSPRYKITEKSQAVAFWCDPISGHATLYWYRQILGQGPELLVQFQDESVVDDSQLPKDRFSAERLKGVDSTLKIQPAELGDSAMYLCASSLSPGPFMNTEAFFGQGTRLTVV.

The CDR3 sequence: CSVDRSRSYNEQFF. DNA of the CDR3: TGCAGCGTTGACCGGTCCCGCTCCTACAATGAGCAGTTCTTC. The rearrangement uses TRBV29-1 and TRBJ2-1, with D hard to call. This CDR3 is built from 14 residues. Looked up from germline, CDR1 is SQVTM and CDR2 is ANQGSEA. V gave up 3 bases and J gave up 0 bases, with 9 bases separating them.

The V gene is TRBV30, the J gene TRBJ1-2; D is unresolved. The CDR3 runs to 12 residues. Germline-derived CDR1 and CDR2 are GTSNPN and SVGIG (reference sequence). Trimming shortened V by 2 bases and J by 1 base, and 5 bases separated the two germline ends. The CDR3: CAWSSYNYGYTF. The CDR3, as DNA: TGTGCCTGGAGTTCTTATAACTATGGCTACACCTTC.

This rearrangement joins TRBV23-1 to TRBJ2-7; 7 bases match TRBD2. TRBV23-1 is annotated as an ORF whose role is uncertain. V was clipped by 4 bases and J by 2 bases; unmatched bases: 8. This CDR3 has 15 amino acids. CDR3 sequence (DNA): TGCGCCAGCAGTCTCTTCGGGGGGACTCCCTACGAGCAGTACTTC. Translating gives CASSLFGGTPYEQYF.

The V and J genes are TRBV27 and TRBJ2-7; 9 nucleotides line up with TRBD1. Looked up from germline, CDR1 is MNHEY and CDR2 is SMNVEV (reference sequence). This CDR3 spans 15 amino acids. V lost 6 bases and J lost 3; bases outside the gene matches: 9. The DNA of the CDR3 is TGTGCCAGCAGCAAAAAAGACAGGGGGGGCTACGAGCAGTACTTC. This sequence encodes CASSKKDRGGYEQYF.

This clone was counted a few times. J is TRBJ2-4 and V is TRBV5-1, with D hard to call. V was cut by 1 base and J by 8 bases, with 10 bases left in between. Germline CDR1 and CDR2: SGHRS and YFSETQ. This CDR3 spans 13 amino acids. CDR3 sequence: CASSLNLMDIQYF. The CDR3 DNA reads TGCGCCAGCAGCTTGAATCTCATGGACATTCAGTACTTC.

The rearrangement joins TRBV7-2 to TRBJ2-5, with 7 bases fitting TRBD2. Germline CDR1 reads SGHTA; CDR2 reads FQGNSA. Trimming removed 5 bases from V and 3 bases from J; junction bases left unmatched: 9. The CDR3 sequence is 15 residues long. The DNA of the CDR3 is TGTGCCAGCAGCCCCGGGCGCGGGAGCAAAGAGACCCAGTACTTC. Amino acids: CASSPGRGSKETQYF.

This clone was seen only a few times. V and J are TRBV5-1 and TRBJ2-3, with D tentatively TRBD1 (6 bases). With 1 base removed from V and 2 bases from J, the gap between germline ends came to 11 bases. CDR3 length: 15 residues. The germline V gene has CDR1 SGHRS and CDR2 YFSETQ. The CDR3 loop is CASSLQGIHTDTQYF. CDR3 nucleotide sequence: TGCGCCAGCAGCTTGCAGGGGATTCACACAGATACGCAGTATTTT.

This clone was counted between two and nine times. The chain combines TRBV2 with TRBJ2-1, with a weak D call TRBD2 (5 bases). V lost 8 bases, J lost 3 bases, and 5 bases lay in between. There are 11 residues in the CDR3. CDR1 SNHLY and CDR2 FYNNEI come from the germline V gene. The CDR3 nucleotides read TGTGCCAGCCGGGACTACAATGAGCAGTTCTTC. Protein product: CASRDYNEQFF.

CDR3 nucleotides: TGTGCCAGCAGCCAACAGGGGGTACGGGGGACCCAGTACTTC. As protein: CASSQQGVRGTQYF. The chain carries TRBV7-2 and TRBJ2-5; 8 nucleotides line up with TRBD1. The J segment lost 7 bases and the V segment lost 5 bases, leaving 9 bases of the junction unmatched. This CDR3 has 14 residues. Germline lookup yields CDR1 SGHTA and CDR2 FQGNSA. Full variable domain (rest looked up from reference TRBV7-2 and TRBJ2-5): GAGVSQSPSNKVTEKGKDVELRCDPISGHTALYWYRQSLGQGLEFLIYFQGNSAPDKSGLPSDRFSAERTGGSVSTLTIQRTQQEDSAVYLCASSQQGVRGTQYFGPGTRLLVL.

This clone was picked up a small number of times. The CDR3 coding sequence is TGTGCCAGCAGCTCAGGACGGCCATACAATGAGCAGTTCTTC. This sequence encodes CASSSGRPYNEQFF. The rearrangement links TRBV7-9 to TRBJ2-1; D gene unclear. Trimming cost V 4 bases and J 4 bases, with 11 bases left between them. Germline CDR1 reads SEHNR; CDR2 reads FQNEAQ (reference sequence). The CDR3 has 14 residues.

DNA for the CDR3: TGTGCCAGCTCGAGTGCGGGGGTTTTTAGTGAAAAACTGTTTTTT. This sequence encodes CASSSAGVFSEKLFF. The V and J genes are TRBV2 and TRBJ1-4; a possible D gene is TRBD1 (5 bases). V was cut by 8 bases and J by 7 bases, with 20 bases left in between. CDR3 length equals 15 residues. Looked up from germline, CDR1 is SNHLY and CDR2 is FYNNEI.

CDR3 DNA sequence: TGTGCCAGCAGTGAAGCCGGGACAGGGACTGAAGCTTTCTTT. The encoded protein is CASSEAGTGTEAFF. The chain links TRBV25-1 to TRBJ1-1; 9 bases map to TRBD1. V shed 2 bases, J shed 5 bases, and the junction held 3 bases outside the gene matches. The CDR3 consists of 14 residues. Germline V gives CDR1 MGHDK, CDR2 SYGVNS.

The chain links TRBV7-2 to TRBJ2-7, with TRBD2 identical over 9 bases. CDR1 and CDR2 from the germline V gene are SGHTA and FQGNSA. J gave up 5 bases and V 5 bases, and 13 bases lay outside the gene matches. The CDR3 extends over 16 amino acids. The CDR3: CASSLPGGLARNEQYF. The CDR3 DNA reads as TGTGCCAGCAGCCTGCCGGGGGGACTAGCTCGTAACGAGCAGTACTTC.

The DNA of the CDR3 is TGTGCCAGCAGCCGAGGACAGGCGGTAGAGACCCAGTACTTC. Encoded protein: CASSRGQAVETQYF. V usage is TRBV9 and J usage is TRBJ2-5; TRBD1 matches at 7 bases. CDR1 and CDR2 from the germline V gene are SGDLS and YYNGEE. V lost 4 bases to trimming and J lost 4 bases; unmatched junction nucleotides: 7. The CDR3 loop spans 14 amino acids.

The chain is built from TRBV4-1 and TRBJ1-6, with 7 bases aligning to TRBD1. Looked up from germline, CDR1 is MGHRA and CDR2 is YSYEKL. With 1 base clipped from V and 7 bases from J, the junction kept 7 bases outside the gene matches. The CDR3 spans 16 residues. CDR3 residues: CASSQGQGDGNSPLHF. DNA for the CDR3: TGCGCCAGCAGCCAAGGACAGGGCGACGGAAATTCACCCCTCCACTTT.